The sequence of this T cell receptor beta chain was determined in a study of T cell responses to AZD1222 COVID-19 vaccine. Study results and limitations: Nearly half of spike-specific TCRs reportedly target variant regions that are unmutated in the B.1.351 and B.1.1.7 variants. Clonal diversity was possibly underestimated, and white British individuals and females predominated among donors. Researchers took repertoire samples only after the peak T cell response had come.

This clone was detected a few times. As yet, its antigen is unknown. The table came from immunoSEQ multiplex PCR; TCRdb's copy has only in-frame clones and leaves some out. The repertoire has fewer than 150,000 clones, around 92% of them found once; the top ten carry about 7.5%. The ends lost 1 base at V and 4 bases at J; junction bases unmatched: 13. CDR3 length: 19 amino acids. This clonotype originated in an adult who received the AZD1222 COVID-19 vaccine. The specimen comprised peripheral blood, sampled 28 days after the second AZD1222 dose. The V and J genes are TRBV23-1 and TRBJ2-1, with TRBD2 matching over 10 bases. TRBV23-1 is an ORF, with its function uncertain. CDR3 nucleotide sequence: TGCGCCAGCAGTCAATGGACTAGCGGATTCCGGCCATTATACAATGAGCAGTTCTTC. This gives the protein CASSQWTSGFRPLYNEQFF.